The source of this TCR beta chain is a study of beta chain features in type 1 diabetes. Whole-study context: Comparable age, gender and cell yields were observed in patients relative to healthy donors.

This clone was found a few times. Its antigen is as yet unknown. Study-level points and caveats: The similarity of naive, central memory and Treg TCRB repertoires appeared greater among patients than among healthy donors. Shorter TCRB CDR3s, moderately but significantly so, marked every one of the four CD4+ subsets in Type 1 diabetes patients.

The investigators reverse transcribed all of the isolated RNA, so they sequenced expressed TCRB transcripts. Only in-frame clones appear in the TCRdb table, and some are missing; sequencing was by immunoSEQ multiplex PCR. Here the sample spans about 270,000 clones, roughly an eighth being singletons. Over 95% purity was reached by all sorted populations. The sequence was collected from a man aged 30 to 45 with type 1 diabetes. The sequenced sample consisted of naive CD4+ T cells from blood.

CDR3 nucleotide sequence: TGTGCCAGCAGTTTATCGGGGGCACGGACCTACGAGCAGTACTTC. It specifies CASSLSGARTYEQYF. V and J are TRBV27 and TRBJ2-7, with D possibly being TRBD1 (6 bases). V lost 0 bases, J lost 2 bases, and 11 bases lay in between. The germline V gene encodes CDR1 MNHEY and CDR2 SMNVEV (reference sequence). The CDR3 totals 15 residues.